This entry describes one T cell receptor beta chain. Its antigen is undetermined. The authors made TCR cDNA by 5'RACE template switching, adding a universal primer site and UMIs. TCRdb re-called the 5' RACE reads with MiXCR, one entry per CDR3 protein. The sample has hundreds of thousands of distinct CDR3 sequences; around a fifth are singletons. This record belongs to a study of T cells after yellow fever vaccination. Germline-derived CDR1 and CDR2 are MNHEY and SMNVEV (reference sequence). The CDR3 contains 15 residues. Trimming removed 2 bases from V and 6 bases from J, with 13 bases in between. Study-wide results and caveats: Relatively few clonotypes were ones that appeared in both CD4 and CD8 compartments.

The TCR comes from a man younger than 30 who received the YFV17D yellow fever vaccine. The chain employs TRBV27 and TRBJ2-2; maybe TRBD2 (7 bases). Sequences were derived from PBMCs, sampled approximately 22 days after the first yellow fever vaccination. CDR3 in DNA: TGTGCCAGCAGTTTAGTTGCGGGGGCCCCCGGGGAGCTGTTTTTT. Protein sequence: CASSLVAGAPGELFF.